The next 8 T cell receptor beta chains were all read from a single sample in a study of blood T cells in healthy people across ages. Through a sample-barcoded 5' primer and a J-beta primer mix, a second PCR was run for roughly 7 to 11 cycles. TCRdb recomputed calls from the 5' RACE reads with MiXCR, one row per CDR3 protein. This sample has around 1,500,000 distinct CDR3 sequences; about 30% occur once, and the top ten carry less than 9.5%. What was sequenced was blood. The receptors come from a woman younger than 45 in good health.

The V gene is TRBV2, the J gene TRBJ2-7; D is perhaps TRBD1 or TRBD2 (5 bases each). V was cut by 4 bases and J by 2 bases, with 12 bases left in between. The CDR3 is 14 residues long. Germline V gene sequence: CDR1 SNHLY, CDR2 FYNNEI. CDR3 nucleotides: TGTGCCAGCAGTGCTTTCCAGGGAGCCTACGAGCAGTACTTC. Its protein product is CASSAFQGAYEQYF. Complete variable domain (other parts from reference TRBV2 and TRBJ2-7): EPEVTQTPSHQVTQMGQEVILRCVPISNHLYFYWYRQILGQKVEFLVSFYNNEISEKSEIFDDQFSVERPDGSNFTLKIRSTKLEDSAMYFCASSAFQGAYEQYFGPGTRLTVT.

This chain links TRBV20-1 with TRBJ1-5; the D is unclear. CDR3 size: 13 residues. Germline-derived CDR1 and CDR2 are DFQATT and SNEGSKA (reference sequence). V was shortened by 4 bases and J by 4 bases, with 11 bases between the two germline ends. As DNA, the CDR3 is TGCAGTGCTACTGGACTCCATAATCAGCCCCAGCATTTT. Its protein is CSATGLHNQPQHF.

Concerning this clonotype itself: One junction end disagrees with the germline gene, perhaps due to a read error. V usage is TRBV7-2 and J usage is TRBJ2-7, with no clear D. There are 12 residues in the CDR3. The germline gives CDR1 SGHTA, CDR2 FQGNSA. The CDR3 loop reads CVSSIEVTRAYF. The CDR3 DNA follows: TGTGTCAGCAGCATAGAGGTTACACGAGCGTACTTC.

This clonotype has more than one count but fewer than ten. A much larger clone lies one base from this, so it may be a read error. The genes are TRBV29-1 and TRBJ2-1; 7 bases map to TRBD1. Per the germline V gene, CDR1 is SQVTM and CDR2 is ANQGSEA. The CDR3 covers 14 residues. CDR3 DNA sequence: TGCAGCGAATATCGGGACAGTTCCTACGATGAGCAGTTCTTC. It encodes CSEYRDSSYDEQFF.

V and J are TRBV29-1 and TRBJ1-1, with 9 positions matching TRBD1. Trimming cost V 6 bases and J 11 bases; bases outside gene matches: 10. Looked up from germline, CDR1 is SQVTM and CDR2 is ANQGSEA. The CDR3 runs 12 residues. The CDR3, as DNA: TGCAGCGTCGTGCGACAGGGGGAGGACGCTTTCTTT. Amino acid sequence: CSVVRQGEDAFF.

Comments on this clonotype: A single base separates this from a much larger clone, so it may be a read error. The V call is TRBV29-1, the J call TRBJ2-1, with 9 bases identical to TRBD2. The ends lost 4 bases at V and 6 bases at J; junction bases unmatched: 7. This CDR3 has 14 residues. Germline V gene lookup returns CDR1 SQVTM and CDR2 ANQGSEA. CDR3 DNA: TGCAGCGTTGTTAGCGGGAGTATTGCCAATGAGCAGTTCTTC. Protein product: CSVVSGSIANEQFF.

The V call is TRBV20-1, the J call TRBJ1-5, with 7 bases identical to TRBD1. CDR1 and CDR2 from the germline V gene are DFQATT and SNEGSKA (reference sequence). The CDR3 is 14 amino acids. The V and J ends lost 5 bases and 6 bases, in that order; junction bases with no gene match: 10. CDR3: CSAREGQAGQPQHF. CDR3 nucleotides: TGCAGTGCTCGGGAAGGACAGGCTGGTCAGCCCCAGCATTTT.

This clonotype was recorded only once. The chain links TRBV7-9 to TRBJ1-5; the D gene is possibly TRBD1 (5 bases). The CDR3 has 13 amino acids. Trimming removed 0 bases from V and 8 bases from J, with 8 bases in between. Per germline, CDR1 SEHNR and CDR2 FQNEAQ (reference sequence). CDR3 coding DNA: TGTGCCAGCAGCTTAGCGGGGGGAAAGCCCCAGCATTTT. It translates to CASSLAGGKPQHF.